The 22 T cell receptor beta chains presented below share a single source sample, sequenced in a study of blood T cell repertoires in COVID-19. Sequencing was performed with immunoSEQ multiplex PCR; in TCRdb, only in-frame clones are kept and a portion is missing. The sample comprises about 40,000 clones, 70% to 90% of which are singletons, and approximately 15% rests with the top ten. The sample consisted of peripheral blood. The receptors shown here come from a human donor in a cohort sampled during active COVID-19.

This chain joins TRBV4-1 and TRBJ2-3, with D possibly being TRBD1 (6 bases). Germline CDR1 and CDR2: MGHRA and YSYEKL. Trimming pared 0 bases from V and 5 bases from J, leaving 12 bases between. The CDR3 loop spans 15 amino acids. The CDR3 sequence is CASSQDRGAQDTQYF. CDR3 DNA sequence: TGCGCCAGCAGCCAAGACAGGGGTGCACAAGATACGCAGTATTTT.

The chain combines TRBV13 with TRBJ2-7; D ambiguous. The V end was cut by 5 bases, the J end by 3 bases, with 8 bases between. Germline CDR1 reads PRHDT; CDR2 reads FYEKMQ (reference sequence). The CDR3 loop spans 12 amino acids. In DNA, the CDR3 is TGTGCCAGCAGCCTTTTGCGCTACGAGCAGTACTTC. Residues: CASSLLRYEQYF.

This clone turned up a few times. The CDR3 DNA is TGCGCCAGCAGTGTTGGGTTTGGGGAGTACGAGCAGTACTTC. It is translated as CASSVGFGEYEQYF. The V gene is TRBV10-2, the J gene TRBJ2-7; D might be TRBD2 (5 bases). Germline assignment: CDR1 WSHSY and CDR2 SAAADI. The CDR3 runs to 14 residues. V lost 4 bases, J lost 4 bases, and 14 bases lay in between.

The rearrangement uses TRBV3-1 (or the pseudogene TRBV3-2) and TRBJ2-7; 9 nucleotides line up with TRBD1. The CDR3 extends over 13 amino acids. V lost 3 bases to trimming and J lost 4 bases; unmatched junction nucleotides: 1. Germline V CDR1 and CDR2: LGHDT, YNNKEL (reference sequence). CDR3 region: CASSHGQGYEQYF. The CDR3 bases are TGTGCCAGCAGCCACGGACAGGGGTACGAGCAGTACTTC.

The V gene is TRBV10-2, the J gene TRBJ2-7, with 7 bases fitting TRBD1. CDR3 length: 16 amino acids. Germline V CDR1 and CDR2: WSHSY, SAAADI. J gave up 6 bases and V 6 bases, and 17 bases lay outside the gene matches. CDR3 residues: CASRGGLGLAVAEQYF. For the CDR3, the DNA is TGCGCCAGCAGAGGGGGCCTCGGTCTGGCAGTGGCCGAGCAGTACTTC.

V and J are TRBV6-1 and TRBJ2-3, with D perhaps matching TRBD2 (6 bases). V was clipped by 0 bases and J by 14 bases, with 15 bases between them. CDR3 length: 13 amino acids. CDR1 is MNHNS, CDR2 SASEGT, per germline. CDR3 residues: CASSEAAGRPGYF. The CDR3 DNA is TGTGCCAGCAGTGAAGCGGCAGGGAGGCCCGGGTATTTT.

V and J are TRBV10-3 and TRBJ2-1, with D possibly TRBD1 on 5 matching bases. This CDR3 has 13 amino acids. Germline V gene sequence: CDR1 ENHRY, CDR2 SYGVKD. Between the trimmed V and J ends, which lost 6 bases and 2 bases, there was a span of 8 bases. The CDR3 region is CAIRSTAYNEQFF. CDR3 DNA sequence: TGTGCCATCAGGTCGACAGCCTACAATGAGCAGTTCTTC.

The V and J genes are TRBV6-2 or TRBV6-3 and TRBJ2-5; 14 bases line up with TRBD2. This CDR3 comprises 16 residues. Trimming removed 5 bases from V and 5 bases from J; junction bases left unmatched: 7. Germline-derived CDR1 and CDR2 are MNHEY and SVGEGT. The CDR3 sequence is CASSRPRTSGGETQYF. CDR3 DNA: TGTGCCAGCAGTCGCCCTAGGACTAGCGGGGGGGAGACCCAGTACTTC.

CDR3 nucleotide sequence: TGTGCCAGCACCCGAAGCGGAGGGGACGGCTACACCTTC. Protein product: CASTRSGGDGYTF. The genes are TRBV6-5 and TRBJ1-2; D possibly corresponds to TRBD1 (5 bases). Germline CDR1 reads MNHEY; CDR2 reads SVGAGI. The CDR3 covers 13 residues. Trimming left V 7 bases short and J 8 bases short, with 17 bases between.

The rearrangement joins TRBV6-5 to TRBJ1-2, with 7 bases that match TRBD1. The CDR3 is 14 residues long. Germline assignment: CDR1 MNHEY and CDR2 SVGAGI. The V and J ends lost 4 bases and 3 bases, in that order; junction bases with no gene match: 5. The CDR3 sequence is CASSSPTGHYGYTF. Written as DNA, the CDR3 is TGTGCCAGCAGTTCCCCGACAGGGCACTATGGCTACACCTTC.

This clone was counted between two and nine times. This rearrangement joins TRBV11-1 to TRBJ1-1, with 7 bases identical to TRBD1. J lost 10 bases, V lost 4 bases, and 15 bases had no gene match. The CDR3 covers 15 residues. Per the germline V gene, CDR1 is SGHAT and CDR2 is FQDESV (reference sequence). The CDR3 sequence: CASSSSRIGGRVAFF. For the CDR3, the DNA is TGTGCCAGCAGCTCCAGCAGGATAGGGGGCAGAGTAGCTTTCTTT.

This chain links TRBV9 with TRBJ2-1, with 7 bases identical to TRBD2. CDR3 length: 14 amino acids. CDR1 SGDLS and CDR2 YYNGEE come from the germline V gene. J was trimmed by 5 bases and V by 4 bases; bases with no gene match: 6. CDR3: CASSTSGTHNEQFF. CDR3 nucleotides: TGTGCCAGCAGCACGAGCGGGACTCACAATGAGCAGTTCTTC.

This clone appeared once. V is TRBV6-5 and J is TRBJ2-3; 8 bases are shared with TRBD2. This CDR3 is 15 amino acids long. Per the germline V gene, CDR1 is MNHEY and CDR2 is SVGAGI. V shed 6 bases and J 2 bases; nucleotides not matched to a gene: 7. CDR3 sequence reads: CASRGGAGVTDTQYF. CDR3 DNA: TGTGCCAGCAGAGGCGGAGCGGGGGTCACAGATACGCAGTATTTT.

Note on this clone: Mismatch with germline at one junction end may stem from a read error. The chain carries TRBV16 and TRBJ2-7, with 13 bases aligning to TRBD2. This CDR3 region has 17 residues. Germline V CDR1 and CDR2: KGHSY, FQNENV. CDR3 nucleotide sequence: TGTGCCAGCAGCCAATCGGTAGGGACTAGCGGGACCTCGAACCTAGACTTC. The encoded protein is CASSQSVGTSGTSNLDF.

The chain links TRBV7-8 to TRBJ1-2; D might be TRBD1 (6 bases). CDR1 and CDR2 (germline): SGHVS, FQNEAQ. The V end was cut by 0 bases, the J end by 6 bases, with 17 bases between. The CDR3 length is 16 residues. The CDR3 spells CASSLAPGAIRDGYTF. The CDR3 DNA sequence: TGTGCCAGCAGCTTAGCGCCAGGGGCAATAAGGGATGGCTACACCTTC.

The V call is TRBV5-1, the J call TRBJ1-2; 11 bases are shared with TRBD1. Germline values: CDR1 SGHRS, CDR2 YFSETQ. CDR3 length equals 17 residues. V lost 0 bases to trimming and J lost 0 bases; unmatched junction nucleotides: 4. The CDR3 DNA follows: TGCGCCAGCAGCTTGGGGGACAGGGGGTCCGCTAACTATGGCTACACCTTC. Translation gives CASSLGDRGSANYGYTF.

The genes are TRBV3-1 (or the pseudogene TRBV3-2) and TRBJ2-7, with 7 bases fitting TRBD1. Germline CDR1 and CDR2: LGHDT and YNNKEL (reference sequence). V lost 1 base, J lost 6 bases, and 6 bases stayed unmatched. The CDR3 is made up of 14 amino acids. The chain's CDR3 is CASSQGGQPIEQYF. The CDR3 nucleotides are TGTGCCAGCAGCCAAGGGGGACAGCCTATCGAGCAGTACTTC.

The gene calls are TRBV9 and TRBJ2-1; D unclear. The CDR3 runs to 15 residues. V dropped 4 bases and J dropped 7 bases, with 18 bases sitting between them. Germline V gene sequence: CDR1 SGDLS, CDR2 YYNGEE. The CDR3 loop reads CASSPSKSTRNEQFF. As DNA, the CDR3 is TGTGCCAGCAGCCCCTCAAAAAGCACGAGGAATGAGCAGTTCTTC.

The V gene is TRBV12-3 or TRBV12-4, the J gene TRBJ2-5, with a tentative D call TRBD1 (5 bases). The length of the CDR3 is 12 residues. V was cut by 3 bases and J by 9 bases, with 11 bases left in between. The CDR3 sequence is CASSLGQGSQYF. The DNA of the CDR3 is TGTGCCAGCAGTTTGGGGCAGGGTTCCCAGTACTTC.

V is TRBV5-1 and J is TRBJ1-2, with 8 bases fitting TRBD1. CDR1 and CDR2 from the germline V gene are SGHRS and YFSETQ. The CDR3 consists of 13 residues. J lost 12 bases, V lost 0 bases, and 7 bases had no gene match. Here the CDR3 reads CASSLAGGAPDTF. CDR3 nucleotide sequence: TGCGCCAGCAGCTTGGCAGGGGGCGCCCCGGACACCTTC.

This chain connects TRBV5-4 to TRBJ2-2; 8 bases map to TRBD2. The CDR3 spans 15 residues. J was trimmed by 6 bases and V by 3 bases; bases with no gene match: 7. From germline, CDR1 is SGHNT and CDR2 YYREEE (reference sequence). CDR3 sequence (DNA): TGTGCCAGCAGCTCGCCGACTAGCGCCCCCGGGGAGCTGTTTTTT. Translated: CASSSPTSAPGELFF.

This clone was seen once. CDR3 amino acids: CASSVRLAGNTDTQYF. The DNA of the CDR3 is TGTGCCAGCAGCGTACGACTAGCGGGGAATACAGATACGCAGTATTTT. The chain carries TRBV9 and TRBJ2-3; 11 bases align to TRBD2. The junction had 4 bases not matched to a gene; V was cut back by 1 base and J by 3 bases. The germline V gene encodes CDR1 SGDLS and CDR2 YYNGEE. The CDR3 has 16 amino acids.